This T cell receptor beta chain was captured by sequencing in a study of healthy donors' naive CD4 and CD8 T cells. Naive T cells were sorted: CD4+CD8-CD45RO-CD45RA+ for CD4+, CD8+CD4-CD45RA+CD27bright for CD8+. CDR3 length equals 15 residues. V dropped 5 bases and J dropped 2 bases, with 13 bases sitting between them. In germline, CDR1 is MNHNY, CDR2 SVGAGI (reference sequence). Each TCR library used 450 to 600 ng of total RNA and a linear amplification protocol. Original analysis: Roughly 5 healthy donors contributed 78,498 sequenced TCR alpha transcripts. A single record per CDR3 protein comes from TCRdb applying MiXCR to the reads. TCRdb assigned the V and J calls; the authors' analysis was not used. The data show 200,000 or so distinct CDR3 sequences, with about 76% seen just once and more than 2% held by the top ten.

The rearrangement uses TRBV6-6 and TRBJ1-5; TRBD1 is a possible D gene (6 bases). This receptor was obtained from a pool of human donors in good health; the sample pools cells from several healthy donors. Material: naive CD4+ and CD8+ T cells sorted from blood, pooled from several donors. The DNA for the CDR3 is TGTGCCAGCAGTCCAGACAGGCAGGGCAATCAGCCCCAGCATTTT. This sequence encodes CASSPDRQGNQPQHF.